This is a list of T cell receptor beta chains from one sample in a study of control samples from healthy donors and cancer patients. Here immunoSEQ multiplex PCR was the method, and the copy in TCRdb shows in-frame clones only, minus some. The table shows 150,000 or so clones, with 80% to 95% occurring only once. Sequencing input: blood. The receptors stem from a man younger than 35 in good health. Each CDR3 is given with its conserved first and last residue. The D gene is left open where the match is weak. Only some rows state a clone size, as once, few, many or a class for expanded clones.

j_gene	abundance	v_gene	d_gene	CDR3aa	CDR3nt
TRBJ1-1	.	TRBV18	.	CASSPNRENTEAFF	TGTGCCAGCTCACCCAACAGGGAGAACACTGAAGCTTTCTTT
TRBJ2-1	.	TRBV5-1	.	CASSLAIRVPDNEQFF	TGCGCCAGCAGCTTGGCCATTAGGGTCCCCGACAATGAGCAGTTCTTC
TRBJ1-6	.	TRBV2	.	CASRTGTQSVSPLHF	TGTGCCAGCAGAACCGGGACACAGTCGGTTTCACCCCTCCACTTT
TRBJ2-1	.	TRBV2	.	CASRTGATLSYNEQFF	TGTGCCAGCAGGACTGGAGCTACTCTATCCTACAATGAGCAGTTCTTC
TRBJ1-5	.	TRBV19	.	CASSIENQPQHF	TGTGCCAGTAGTATAGAAAATCAGCCCCAGCATTTT
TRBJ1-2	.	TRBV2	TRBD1	CASRPGTGVRANYGYTF	TGTGCCAGCAGGCCCGGGACAGGGGTTAGGGCTAACTATGGCTACACCTTC
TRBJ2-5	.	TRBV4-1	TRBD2	CASSQPRFRSSGGAWAETQYF	TGCGCCAGCAGCCAACCAAGGTTTAGGTCTAGCGGGGGGGCCTGGGCAGAGACCCAGTACTTC
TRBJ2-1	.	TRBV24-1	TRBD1	CATSEAGTGSYNEQFF	TGTGCCACCAGTGAAGCCGGGACAGGGTCCTACAATGAGCAGTTCTTC
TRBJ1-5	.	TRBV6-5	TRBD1	CASNWDRVSNQPQHF	TGTGCCAGCAACTGGGACAGGGTCAGCAATCAGCCCCAGCATTTT
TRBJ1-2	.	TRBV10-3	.	CAISHLGITAEGYTF	TGTGCCATCAGTCATTTAGGGATTACTGCGGAGGGCTACACCTTC
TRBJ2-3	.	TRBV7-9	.	CASSPRQNGDTQYF	TGTGCCAGCAGCCCACGACAGAACGGGGATACGCAGTATTTT
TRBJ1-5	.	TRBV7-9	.	CASSLGPLGLDNQPQHF	TGTGCCAGCAGCTTAGGGCCGCTAGGGTTGGACAATCAGCCCCAGCATTTT
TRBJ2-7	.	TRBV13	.	CASSQPTPGYEQYF	TGTGCCAGCAGCCAACCTACCCCGGGGTACGAGCAGTACTTC
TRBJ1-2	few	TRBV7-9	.	CASSLGESYGYTF	TGTGCCAGCAGCTTAGGAGAGAGCTATGGCTACACCTTC
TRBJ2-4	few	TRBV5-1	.	CASSFLGGLAKNIQYF	TGCGCCAGCAGCTTTTTGGGGGGACTAGCCAAAAACATTCAGTACTTC
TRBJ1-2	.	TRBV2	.	CASRYRLPLNYGYTF	TGTGCCAGCAGATACAGGCTCCCCCTTAACTATGGCTACACCTTC
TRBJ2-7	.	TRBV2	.	CASSEDEGLGSYEQYF	TGTGCCAGCAGTGAAGATGAGGGATTGGGGTCCTACGAGCAGTACTTC
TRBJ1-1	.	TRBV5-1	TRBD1	CASTEGAGTEAFF	TGCGCCAGCACCGAGGGGGCTGGCACTGAAGCTTTCTTT
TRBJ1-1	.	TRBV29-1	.	CSVQGQSLNTEAFF	TGCAGCGTCCAAGGACAGAGCCTGAACACTGAAGCTTTCTTT
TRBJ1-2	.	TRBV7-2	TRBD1	CASSLGTGGGYTF	TGTGCCAGCAGCTTGGGGACAGGGGGAGGCTACACCTTC
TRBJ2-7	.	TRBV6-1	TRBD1	CASSDPGTEYEQYF	TGTGCCAGCAGTGATCCCGGGACAGAATACGAGCAGTACTTC
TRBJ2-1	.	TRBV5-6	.	CASSFAGTYNEQFF	TGTGCCAGCAGCTTTGCCGGGACCTACAATGAGCAGTTCTTC
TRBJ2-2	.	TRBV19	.	CASSIGPGATGELFF	TGTGCCAGTAGTATTGGACCCGGAGCCACCGGGGAGCTGTTTTTT
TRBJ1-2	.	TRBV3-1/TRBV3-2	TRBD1	CASSPRGAMGYGYTF	TGTGCCAGCAGTCCCAGGGGGGCAATGGGCTATGGCTACACCTTC
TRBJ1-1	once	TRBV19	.	CASSIVGNEAFF	TGTGCCAGTAGTATCGTGGGCAATGAAGCTTTCTTT
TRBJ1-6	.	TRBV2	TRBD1	CASRAGTANSPLHF	TGTGCCAGCAGGGCCGGGACAGCTAATTCACCCCTCCACTTT
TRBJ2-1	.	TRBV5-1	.	CASSLDRRINEQFF	TGCGCCAGCAGCTTGGACCGACGCATCAATGAGCAGTTCTTC
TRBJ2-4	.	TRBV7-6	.	CASSPGGIAKNIQYF	TGTGCCAGCAGCCCGGGGGGCATAGCCAAAAACATTCAGTACTTC
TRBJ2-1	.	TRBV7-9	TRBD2	CASKRTSGENEQFF	TGTGCCAGCAAACGTACTAGCGGGGAAAATGAGCAGTTCTTC
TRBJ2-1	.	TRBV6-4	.	CASSRSISYNEQFF	TGTGCCAGCAGCCGGTCCATCTCCTACAATGAGCAGTTCTTC
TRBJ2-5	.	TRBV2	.	CAGGGRYQETQYF	TGTGCAGGCGGGGGCAGGTACCAAGAGACCCAGTACTTC
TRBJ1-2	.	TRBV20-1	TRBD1	CEGQGNYGYTF	TGTGAGGGACAGGGGAACTATGGCTACACCTTC
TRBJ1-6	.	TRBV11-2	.	CASSHLGSPLHF	TGTGCCAGCTCTCACCTAGGTTCACCCCTCCACTTT
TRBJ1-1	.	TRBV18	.	CASSPRGGTRTEAFF	TGTGCCAGCTCACCAAGGGGTGGGACACGGACTGAAGCTTTCTTT
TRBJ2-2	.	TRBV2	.	CASSLGLATGELFF	TGTGCCAGCAGTTTGGGACTCGCCACCGGGGAGCTGTTTTTT
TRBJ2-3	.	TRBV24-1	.	CATSDFGTDTQYF	TGTGCCACCAGTGATTTTGGCACAGATACGCAGTATTTT
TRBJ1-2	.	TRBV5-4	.	CASSGGPNYGYTF	TGTGCCAGCAGCGGGGGGCCCAACTATGGCTACACCTTC
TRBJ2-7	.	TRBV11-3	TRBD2	CASSHGGIAGAYEQYF	TGTGCCAGCAGCCACGGCGGGATAGCGGGGGCCTACGAGCAGTACTTC
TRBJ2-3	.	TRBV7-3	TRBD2	CASSLTRGVTSGGYSDTQYF	TGTGCCAGCAGCTTAACGCGTGGGGTGACTAGCGGGGGGTACTCAGATACGCAGTATTTT
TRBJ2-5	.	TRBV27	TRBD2	CASSGVGGTETQYF	TGTGCCAGCAGTGGGGTCGGGGGGACAGAGACCCAGTACTTC
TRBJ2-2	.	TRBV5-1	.	CASSLGRNRDTGELFF	TGCGCCAGCAGCTTGGGCCGGAACAGAGACACCGGGGAGCTGTTTTTT
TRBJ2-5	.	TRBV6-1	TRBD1	CASSEILRRGTGEETQYF	TGTGCCAGCAGTGAAATACTGCGTAGGGGGACAGGGGAGGAGACCCAGTACTTC
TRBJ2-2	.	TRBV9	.	CASSAGFGELFF	TGTGCCAGCAGCGCCGGGTTCGGGGAGCTGTTTTTT
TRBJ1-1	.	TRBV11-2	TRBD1	CASSSVSTGTETDAEAFF	TGTGCCAGCAGCTCCGTTTCTACCGGGACAGAGACCGACGCTGAAGCTTTCTTT
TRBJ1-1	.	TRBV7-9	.	CASSLAANTEAFF	TGTGCCAGCAGCTTAGCCGCGAACACTGAAGCTTTCTTT
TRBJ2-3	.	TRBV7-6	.	CASSLAPRDSTDTQYF	TGTGCCAGCAGCTTAGCGCCTAGGGACAGCACAGATACGCAGTATTTT
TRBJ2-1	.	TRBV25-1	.	CASSEGGRAEQFF	TGTGCCAGCAGTGAAGGAGGCAGGGCCGAGCAGTTCTTC
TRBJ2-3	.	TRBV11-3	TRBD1	CASSLQGASTDTQYF	TGTGCCAGCAGCTTACAGGGGGCGTCGACAGATACGCAGTATTTT
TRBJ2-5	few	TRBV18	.	CASSPLGVGETQYF	TGTGCCAGCTCACCCTTGGGCGTTGGGGAGACCCAGTACTTC
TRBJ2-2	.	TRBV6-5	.	CASRPGGGGRGLFF	TGTGCCAGCCGCCCTGGAGGGGGGGGCAGAGGGCTGTTTTTT
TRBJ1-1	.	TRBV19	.	CASSIAPYTEAFF	TGTGCCAGTAGTATAGCACCCTACACTGAAGCTTTCTTT
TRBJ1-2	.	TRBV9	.	CASSTKRTKDGYTF	TGTGCCAGCAGCACCAAACGGACAAAGGATGGCTACACCTTC
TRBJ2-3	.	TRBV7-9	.	CAREVLDTQYF	TGTGCCAGGGAAGTGTTAGATACGCAGTATTTT
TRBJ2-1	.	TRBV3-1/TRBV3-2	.	CASSQDLGRVLVKNEQFF	TGTGCCAGCAGCCAAGATCTCGGACGGGTTTTGGTCAAAAATGAGCAGTTCTTC